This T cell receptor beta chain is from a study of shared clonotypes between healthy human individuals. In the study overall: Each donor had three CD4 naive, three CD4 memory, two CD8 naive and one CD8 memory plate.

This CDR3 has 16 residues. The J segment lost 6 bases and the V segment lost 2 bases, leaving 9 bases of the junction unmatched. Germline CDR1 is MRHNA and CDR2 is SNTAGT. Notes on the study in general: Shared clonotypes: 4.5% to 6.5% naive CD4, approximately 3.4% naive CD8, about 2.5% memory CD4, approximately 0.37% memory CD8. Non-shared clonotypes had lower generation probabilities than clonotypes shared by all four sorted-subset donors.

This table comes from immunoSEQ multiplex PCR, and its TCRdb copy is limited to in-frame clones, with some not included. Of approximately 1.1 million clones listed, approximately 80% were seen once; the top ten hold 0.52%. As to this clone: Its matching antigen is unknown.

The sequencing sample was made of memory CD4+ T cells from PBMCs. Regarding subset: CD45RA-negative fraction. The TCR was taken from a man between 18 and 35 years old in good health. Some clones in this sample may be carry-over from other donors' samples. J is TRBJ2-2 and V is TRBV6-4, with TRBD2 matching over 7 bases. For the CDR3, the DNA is TGTGCCAGCAGTGACCGTCATAGGCGGGAGTCCGGGGAGCTGTTTTTT. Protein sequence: CASSDRHRRESGELFF.